This is a list of T cell receptor beta chains from one sample in a study of T cell responses to AZD1222 COVID-19 vaccine. Measured with immunoSEQ multiplex PCR; TCRdb has only the in-frame clones, and not every one. The sample contains more than 95,000 clones, around 89% of which appear only once. The sample consisted of peripheral blood, taken on day 0 of AZD1222 vaccination. Receptors were obtained from an adult in good health. Both conserved end residues are part of each CDR3. A D gene is named only where the DNA matches it firmly. Size values are once, few and many counts, or a class for expanded clones, and some rows have none.

j_gene: TRBJ2-1
d_gene: TRBD1
v_gene: TRBV5-4
abundance: .
CDR3aa: CASTAGQGNNEQFF
CDR3nt: TGTGCCAGCACCGCCGGACAGGGAAACAATGAGCAGTTCTTC

j_gene: TRBJ1-2
d_gene: TRBD1
v_gene: TRBV18
abundance: .
CDR3aa: CASSPGQGALNYGYTF
CDR3nt: TGTGCCAGCTCACCAGGACAGGGGGCCCTTAACTATGGCTACACCTTC

j_gene: TRBJ1-1
d_gene: .
v_gene: TRBV12-3/TRBV12-4
abundance: .
CDR3aa: CASSLTGNTEAFF
CDR3nt: TGTGCCAGCAGTTTAACGGGGAACACTGAAGCTTTCTTT

j_gene: TRBJ1-1
d_gene: .
v_gene: TRBV2
abundance: .
CDR3aa: CASSETNRAAFF
CDR3nt: TGTGCCAGCAGTGAAACGAACAGGGCCGCTTTCTTT

j_gene: TRBJ1-4
d_gene: .
v_gene: TRBV4-3
abundance: .
CDR3aa: CASSQTNSATNEKLFF
CDR3nt: TGCGCCAGCAGCCAGACTAACAGCGCAACTAATGAAAAACTGTTTTTT

j_gene: TRBJ2-2
d_gene: .
v_gene: TRBV24-1
abundance: .
CDR3aa: CATSDLEAANTGELFF
CDR3nt: TGTGCCACCAGTGATTTGGAGGCCGCGAACACCGGGGAGCTGTTTTTT

j_gene: TRBJ1-2
d_gene: .
v_gene: TRBV7-8
abundance: .
CDR3aa: CASSTSNYGYTF
CDR3nt: TGTGCCAGCAGCACCTCTAACTATGGCTACACCTTC

j_gene: TRBJ2-2
d_gene: .
v_gene: TRBV15
abundance: .
CDR3aa: CEKGTKNTGELFF
CDR3nt: TGTGAAAAGGGAACCAAGAACACCGGGGAGCTGTTTTTT

j_gene: TRBJ2-7
d_gene: .
v_gene: TRBV4-2
abundance: .
CDR3aa: CASSQDYEQYF
CDR3nt: TGTGCCAGCAGCCAAGATTACGAGCAGTACTTC

j_gene: TRBJ1-1
d_gene: .
v_gene: TRBV9
abundance: .
CDR3aa: CASSVAGPAEAFF
CDR3nt: TGTGCCAGCAGCGTAGCCGGCCCGGCTGAAGCTTTCTTT

j_gene: TRBJ2-7
d_gene: TRBD2
v_gene: TRBV18
abundance: .
CDR3aa: CASSPRLAGEGEQYF
CDR3nt: TGTGCCAGCTCACCACGCTTAGCGGGAGAGGGCGAGCAGTACTTC

j_gene: TRBJ1-1
d_gene: .
v_gene: TRBV5-4
abundance: .
CDR3aa: CASSQEPVAAEAFF
CDR3nt: TGTGCCAGCAGCCAGGAACCAGTCGCCGCTGAAGCTTTCTTT

j_gene: TRBJ1-1
d_gene: .
v_gene: TRBV7-2
abundance: .
CDR3aa: CASSLALRSEAFF
CDR3nt: TGTGCCAGCAGCTTAGCCCTCAGATCTGAAGCTTTCTTT

j_gene: TRBJ1-1
d_gene: .
v_gene: TRBV7-9
abundance: .
CDR3aa: CASSGPPNTEAFF
CDR3nt: TGTGCCAGCAGCGGGCCGCCGAACACTGAAGCTTTCTTT

j_gene: TRBJ2-6
d_gene: .
v_gene: TRBV5-1
abundance: once
CDR3aa: CASSSTGFLAGANVLTF
CDR3nt: TGCGCCAGCAGCTCTACAGGGTTCTTGGCTGGGGCCAACGTCCTGACTTTC

j_gene: TRBJ1-1
d_gene: .
v_gene: TRBV20-1
abundance: .
CDR3aa: CSASRATEAFF
CDR3nt: TGCAGTGCTAGTCGCGCCACTGAAGCTTTCTTT

j_gene: TRBJ2-3
d_gene: TRBD2
v_gene: TRBV29-1
abundance: .
CDR3aa: CSVSVSAPGDRGTNTQYF
CDR3nt: TGCAGCGTTTCCGTGTCCGCCCCGGGGGATCGGGGGACTAATACGCAGTATTTT

j_gene: TRBJ2-3
d_gene: .
v_gene: TRBV2
abundance: .
CDR3aa: CASSEGLVTDTQYF
CDR3nt: TGTGCCAGCAGCGAGGGACTTGTCACAGATACGCAGTATTTT

j_gene: TRBJ1-2
d_gene: .
v_gene: TRBV29-1
abundance: .
CDR3aa: CSVEDYVGYGYTF
CDR3nt: TGCAGCGTTGAAGATTATGTCGGCTATGGCTACACCTTC

j_gene: TRBJ2-3
d_gene: .
v_gene: TRBV2
abundance: .
CDR3aa: CASSELQFTDTQYF
CDR3nt: TGTGCCAGCAGTGAATTGCAGTTCACAGATACGCAGTATTTT

j_gene: TRBJ2-2
d_gene: TRBD2
v_gene: TRBV28
abundance: .
CDR3aa: CASSLTSGGAWGTGELFF
CDR3nt: TGTGCCAGCAGTTTGACTAGCGGGGGGGCCTGGGGCACCGGGGAGCTGTTTTTT

j_gene: TRBJ2-1
d_gene: .
v_gene: TRBV9
abundance: .
CDR3aa: CASSADYQTYNEQFF
CDR3nt: TGTGCCAGCAGCGCGGACTACCAGACATACAATGAGCAGTTCTTC

j_gene: TRBJ1-1
d_gene: TRBD1
v_gene: TRBV4-3
abundance: .
CDR3aa: CASSQGKQGRTEAFF
CDR3nt: TGCGCCAGCAGCCAAGGGAAACAGGGGCGCACTGAAGCTTTCTTT

j_gene: TRBJ2-7
d_gene: TRBD2
v_gene: TRBV7-3
abundance: .
CDR3aa: CASSFLAGAVPYEQYF
CDR3nt: TGTGCCAGCAGCTTCTTGGCGGGAGCGGTACCCTACGAGCAGTACTTC

j_gene: TRBJ1-4
d_gene: .
v_gene: TRBV6-5
abundance: .
CDR3aa: CASSARGSNEKLFF
CDR3nt: TGTGCCAGCAGCGCCCGGGGCAGTAATGAAAAACTGTTTTTT

j_gene: TRBJ1-1
d_gene: TRBD1
v_gene: TRBV11-1
abundance: .
CDR3aa: CASTPRPGGNTEAFF
CDR3nt: TGTGCCAGCACCCCGCGGCCAGGGGGCAACACTGAAGCTTTCTTT

j_gene: TRBJ1-2
d_gene: TRBD1
v_gene: TRBV5-1
abundance: .
CDR3aa: CASSLNGQGTYGYTF
CDR3nt: TGCGCCAGCAGCTTGAACGGACAGGGGACCTATGGCTACACCTTC

j_gene: TRBJ2-5
d_gene: .
v_gene: TRBV19
abundance: .
CDR3aa: CASSTHREWETQYF
CDR3nt: TGTGCCAGTAGTACCCACAGGGAGTGGGAGACCCAGTACTTC